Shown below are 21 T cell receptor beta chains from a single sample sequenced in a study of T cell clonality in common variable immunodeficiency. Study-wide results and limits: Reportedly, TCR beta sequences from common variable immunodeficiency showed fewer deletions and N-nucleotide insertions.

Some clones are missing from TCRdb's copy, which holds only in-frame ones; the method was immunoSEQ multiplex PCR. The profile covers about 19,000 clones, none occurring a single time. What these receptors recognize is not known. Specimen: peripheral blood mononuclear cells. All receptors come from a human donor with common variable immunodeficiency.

The sequenced part of the CDR3 DNA is TGTGCCAGCAGTGCCCAGAAGCGGGGGTCCTACAATGAG. It translates to CASSAQKRGSYNE. The whole CDR3 protein reads CASSAQKRGSYNEQFF. This chain joins TRBV6-2 or TRBV6-3 and TRBJ2-1; the match to TRBD2 covers 8 bases. From the germline J gene comes the end of the CDR3, since the read stops 3 residues before it. Germline CDR1 reads MNHEY; CDR2 reads SVGEGT. Germline trimming cut 5 bases from V and 1 base from J; bases unmatched to any gene: 7. The CDR3 consists of 16 residues.

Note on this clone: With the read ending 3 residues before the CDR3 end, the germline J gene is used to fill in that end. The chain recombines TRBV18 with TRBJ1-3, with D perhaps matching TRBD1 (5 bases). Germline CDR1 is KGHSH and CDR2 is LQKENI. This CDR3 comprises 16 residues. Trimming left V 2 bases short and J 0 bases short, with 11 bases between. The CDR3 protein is CASSPDRQLSGNTIYF. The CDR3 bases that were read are TGTGCCAGCTCACCAGATAGACAGCTCTCTGGAAACACC.

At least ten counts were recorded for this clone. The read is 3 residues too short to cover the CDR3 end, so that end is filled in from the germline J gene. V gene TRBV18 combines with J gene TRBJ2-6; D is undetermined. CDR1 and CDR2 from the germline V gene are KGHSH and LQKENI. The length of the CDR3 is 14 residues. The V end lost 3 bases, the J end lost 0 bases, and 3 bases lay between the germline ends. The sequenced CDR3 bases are TGTGCCAGCTCACCTATCTCTGGGGCCAACGTC. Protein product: CASSPISGANV. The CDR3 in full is CASSPISGANVLTF.

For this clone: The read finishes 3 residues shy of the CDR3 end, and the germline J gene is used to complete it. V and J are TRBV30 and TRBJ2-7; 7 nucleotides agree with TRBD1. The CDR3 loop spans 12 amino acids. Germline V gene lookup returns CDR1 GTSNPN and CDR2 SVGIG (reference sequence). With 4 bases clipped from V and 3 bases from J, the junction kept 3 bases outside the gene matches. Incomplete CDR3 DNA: TGTGCCTGGACTAGGACAGGCTACGAG. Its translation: CAWTRTGYE. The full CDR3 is CAWTRTGYEQYF.

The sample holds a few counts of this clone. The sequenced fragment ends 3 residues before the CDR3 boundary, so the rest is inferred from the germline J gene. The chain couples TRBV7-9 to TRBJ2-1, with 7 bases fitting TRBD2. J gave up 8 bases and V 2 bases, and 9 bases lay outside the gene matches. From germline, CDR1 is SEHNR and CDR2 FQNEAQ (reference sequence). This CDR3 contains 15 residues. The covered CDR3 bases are TGTGCCAGCAGCTTACGGGCTAGCCGGGAGGATGAG. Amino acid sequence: CASSLRASREDE. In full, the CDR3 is CASSLRASREDEQFF.

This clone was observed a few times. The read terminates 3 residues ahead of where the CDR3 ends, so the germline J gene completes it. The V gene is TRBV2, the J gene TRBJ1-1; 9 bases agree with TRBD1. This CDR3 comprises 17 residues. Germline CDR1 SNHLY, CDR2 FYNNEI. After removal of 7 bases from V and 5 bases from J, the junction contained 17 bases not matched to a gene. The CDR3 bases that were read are TGTGCCAGCAATCAGGGACAGGGTGGTAATAGGAGGACTGAA. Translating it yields CASNQGQGGNRRTE. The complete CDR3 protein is CASNQGQGGNRRTEAFF. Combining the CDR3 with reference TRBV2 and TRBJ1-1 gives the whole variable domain EPEVTQTPSHQVTQMGQEVILRCVPISNHLYFYWYRQILGQKVEFLVSFYNNEISEKSEIFDDQFSVERPDGSNFTLKIRSTKLEDSAMYFCASNQGQGGNRRTEAFFGQGTRLTVV.

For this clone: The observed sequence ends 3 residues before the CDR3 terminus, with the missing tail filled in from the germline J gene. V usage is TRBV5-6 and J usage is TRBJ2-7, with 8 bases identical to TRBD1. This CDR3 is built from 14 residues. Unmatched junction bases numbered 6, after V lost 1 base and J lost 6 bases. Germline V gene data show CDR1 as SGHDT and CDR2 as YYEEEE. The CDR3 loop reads CASSLLGRGREQYF. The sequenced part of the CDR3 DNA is TGTGCCAGCAGCTTGTTAGGCAGGGGGCGCGAG.

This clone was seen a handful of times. The CDR3 DNA, read in part, is TGTGCCAGCTCGGGGACAGCATACTTCTCCTACGAG. This gives the protein CASSGTAYFSYE. The CDR3 in its entirety is CASSGTAYFSYEQYF. The rearrangement links TRBV18 to TRBJ2-7, with 7 bases matching TRBD1. Read coverage stops 3 residues before the CDR3 terminus; the germline J gene supplies the remainder. The germline gives CDR1 KGHSH, CDR2 LQKENI. This CDR3 region has 15 residues. V dropped 6 bases and J dropped 0; count of bases not matched to a gene: 8.

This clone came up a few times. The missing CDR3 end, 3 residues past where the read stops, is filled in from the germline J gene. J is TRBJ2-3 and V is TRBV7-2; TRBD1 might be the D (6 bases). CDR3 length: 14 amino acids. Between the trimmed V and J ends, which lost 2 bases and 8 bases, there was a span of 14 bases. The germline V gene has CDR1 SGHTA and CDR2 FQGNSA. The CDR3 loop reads CASSLWTAVGTQYF. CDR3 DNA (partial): TGTGCCAGCAGCTTATGGACAGCCGTCGGTACG.

The CDR3 loop is CASSLRSGSSYEQYF. The part of the CDR3 DNA that was read is TGTGCCAGCAGTCTACGTAGCGGGAGTAGCTACGAG. The chain carries TRBV7-2 and TRBJ2-7, with 9 positions matching TRBD2. Read data end 3 residues before the CDR3 end; the end is taken from the germline J gene. Germline loops: CDR1 SGHTA, CDR2 FQGNSA. Germline trimming cut 6 bases from V and 3 bases from J; bases unmatched to any gene: 9. The length of the CDR3 is 15 residues.

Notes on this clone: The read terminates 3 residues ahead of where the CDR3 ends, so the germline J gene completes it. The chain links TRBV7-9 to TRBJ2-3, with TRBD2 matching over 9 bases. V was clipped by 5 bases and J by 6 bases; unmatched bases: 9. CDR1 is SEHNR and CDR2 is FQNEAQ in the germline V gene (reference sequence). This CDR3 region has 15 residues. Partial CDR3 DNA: TGTGCCAGCAGCCTGGGACTAGCTGGTCTCGATACG. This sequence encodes CASSLGLAGLDT. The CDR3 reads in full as CASSLGLAGLDTQYF.

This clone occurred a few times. The covered CDR3 bases are TGCAGTGCTAGAGATTTTGGCAGGACTTCTGGAGAGACC. Translated: CSARDFGRTSGET. The CDR3 as a whole reads CSARDFGRTSGETQYF. This sequence joins TRBV20-1 and TRBJ2-5; TRBD2 might be the D (5 bases). The read is 3 residues too short to cover the CDR3 end, so that end is filled in from the germline J gene. The CDR3 sequence is 16 residues long. From germline, CDR1 is DFQATT and CDR2 SNEGSKA (reference sequence). V was clipped by 0 bases and J by 4 bases, with 18 bases between them.

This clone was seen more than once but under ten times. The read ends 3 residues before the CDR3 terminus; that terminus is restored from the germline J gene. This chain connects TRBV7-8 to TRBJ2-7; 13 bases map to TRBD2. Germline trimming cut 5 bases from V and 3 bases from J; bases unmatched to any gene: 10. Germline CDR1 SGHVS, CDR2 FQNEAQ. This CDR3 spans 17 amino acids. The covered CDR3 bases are TGTGCCAGCAGCCCTAGGGAACTAGCGGGAGGGATCTACGAG. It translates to CASSPRELAGGIYE. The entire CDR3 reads CASSPRELAGGIYEQYF.

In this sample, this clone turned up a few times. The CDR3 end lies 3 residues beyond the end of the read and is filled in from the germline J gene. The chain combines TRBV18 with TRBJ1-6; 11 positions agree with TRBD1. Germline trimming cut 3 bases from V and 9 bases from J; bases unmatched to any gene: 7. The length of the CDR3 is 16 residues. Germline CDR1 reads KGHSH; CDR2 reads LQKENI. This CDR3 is CASSPGTGGFGSPLHF. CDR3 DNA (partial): TGTGCCAGCTCACCCGGGACAGGGGGATTCGGTTCACCC.

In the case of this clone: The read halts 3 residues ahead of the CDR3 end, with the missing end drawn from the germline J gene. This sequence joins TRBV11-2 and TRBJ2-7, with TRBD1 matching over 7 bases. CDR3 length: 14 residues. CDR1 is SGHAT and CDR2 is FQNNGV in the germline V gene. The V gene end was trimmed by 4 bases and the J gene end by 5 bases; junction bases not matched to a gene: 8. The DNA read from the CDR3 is TGTGCCAGCAGCTCTACAGGGGTGGGTAACGAG. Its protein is CASSSTGVGNE. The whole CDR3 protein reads CASSSTGVGNEQYF.

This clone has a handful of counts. CDR3 loop: CASSFDRGFVFEKLFF. The CDR3 bases that were read are TGTGCCAGCAGCTTCGACAGGGGTTTTGTGTTTGAAAAA. The V gene is TRBV7-6, the J gene TRBJ1-4, with 8 bases lining up with TRBD1. The missing CDR3 end, 3 residues past where the read stops, is filled in from the germline J gene. J lost 7 bases, V lost 3 bases, and 10 bases had no gene match. The CDR3 sequence is 16 residues long. Germline CDR1 reads SGHVS; CDR2 reads FNYEAQ.

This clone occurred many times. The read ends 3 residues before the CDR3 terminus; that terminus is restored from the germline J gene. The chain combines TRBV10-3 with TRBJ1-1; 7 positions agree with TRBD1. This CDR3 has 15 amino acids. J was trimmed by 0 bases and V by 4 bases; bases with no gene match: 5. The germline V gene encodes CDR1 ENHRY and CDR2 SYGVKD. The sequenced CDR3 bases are TGTGCCATCAGTGGGACAGGCATAATGAACACTGAA. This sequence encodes CAISGTGIMNTE. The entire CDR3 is CAISGTGIMNTEAFF.

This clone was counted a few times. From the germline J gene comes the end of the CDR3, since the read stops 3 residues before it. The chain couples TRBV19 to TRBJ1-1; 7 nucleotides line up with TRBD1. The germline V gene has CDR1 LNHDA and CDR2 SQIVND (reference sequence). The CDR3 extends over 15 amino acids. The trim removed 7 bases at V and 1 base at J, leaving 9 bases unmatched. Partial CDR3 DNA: TGTGCCAGTAAAAGACAGGGAGGGGGGAACACTGAA. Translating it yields CASKRQGGGNTE. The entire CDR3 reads CASKRQGGGNTEAFF.

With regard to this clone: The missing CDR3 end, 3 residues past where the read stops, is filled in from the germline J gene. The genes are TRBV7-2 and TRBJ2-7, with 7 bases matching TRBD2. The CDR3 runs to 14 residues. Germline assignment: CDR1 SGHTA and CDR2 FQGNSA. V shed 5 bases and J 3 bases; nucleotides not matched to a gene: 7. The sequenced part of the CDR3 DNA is TGTGCCAGCAGCCCGGGGGGTAATAGCTACGAG. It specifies CASSPGGNSYE. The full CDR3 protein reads CASSPGGNSYEQYF.

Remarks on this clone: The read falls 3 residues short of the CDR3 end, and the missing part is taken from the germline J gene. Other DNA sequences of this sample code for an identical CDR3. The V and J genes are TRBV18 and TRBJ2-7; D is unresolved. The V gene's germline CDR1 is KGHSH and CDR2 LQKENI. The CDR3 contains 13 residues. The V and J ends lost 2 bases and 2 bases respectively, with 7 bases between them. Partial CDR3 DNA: TGTGCCAGCTCACCAGGGCAGACCTACGAG. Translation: CASSPGQTYE. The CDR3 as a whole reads CASSPGQTYEQYF.

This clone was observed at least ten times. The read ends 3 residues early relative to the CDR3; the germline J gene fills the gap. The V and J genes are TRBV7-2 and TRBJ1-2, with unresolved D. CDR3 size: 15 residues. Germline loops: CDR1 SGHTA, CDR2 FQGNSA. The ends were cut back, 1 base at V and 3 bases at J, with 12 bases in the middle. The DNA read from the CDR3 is TGTGCCAGCAGCTTAGTCCCAGCAACAGACTATGGC. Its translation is CASSLVPATDYG. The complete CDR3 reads CASSLVPATDYGYTF.